The text below deals with one T cell receptor beta chain. Its antigen is currently not known. No much larger clone is present one base from it, and per-base qualities are unavailable. This specimen comes from a study of blood T cell repertoires in COVID-19 (dated by TCRdb to between 2020 and 2021). Describing the broader study: Samples from collaborators originated in the United States, Italy and Spain and spanned both the acute and convalescent phases of COVID-19. The material from the prospective study consisted of cDNA or gDNA derived from T cells, B-cell-depleted T cells, or PBMCs. The dataset comprised deeply sampled blood TCRbeta repertoires from subjects exposed to, actively infected with, or recovered from COVID-19. A freely available public database, intended as a resource for researchers studying the immune response to SARS-CoV-2, is where the repertoires were released. Samples came from the ongoing ImmuneRACE study (first 160 participants) plus 1,254 subjects from 6 global collaborators. Sample metadata almost always included a de-identified subject ID, COVID-19 status, age in years and sex. Where available, HLA class I and class II types were taken from metadata supplied by the sample provider and were not determined by assay-based typing. The research as a whole found: Clinical and demographic metadata were provided uncurated, with the amount varying by source and participant.

Whole blood was collected in K2EDTA tubes by collaborating institutions according to the institutions' own protocols. For TCRbeta analysis, collaborators shipped samples as frozen whole blood, isolated PBMCs, or DNA extracted from either of those sample types. TCRbeta CDR3 regions were amplified from genomic DNA by means of the immunoSEQ Assay, a bias-controlled multiplex PCR. On the authors' methods: Within the assay, amplification of reference gene primers was used to estimate how many nucleated cells each sample contained. To quantify the absolute abundance of each unique TCRbeta CDR3 rearrangement, sequence reads were collapsed and filtered. For each sample, productive Simpson clonality was calculated by taking the square root of Simpson's diversity index across productive rearrangements. Imported from immuneACCESS, the table was reduced by TCRdb to in-frame sequences with V and J called. These copies leave out some clones; in studies compared against another copy, an unresolved V gene accounts for under half, and the cause of the remainder is not known. V, J and clone size were drawn from that table, and D and trimming were deduced from the DNA. In this sample the table shows 65,000 to 70,000 clones, 65% to 90% of which occur a single time. The top ten hold approximately 1.4% of the sample.

Inclusive of the bounding cysteine and phenylalanine, the CDR3 is 15 residues long. Only the CDR3 region is kept as DNA, spanning 45 bases read in frame from base 1. CDR1 and CDR2 (SNHLY, FYNNEI) derive from the germline V gene. V is clipped by 1 base and J by 2 bases, and the sequence between their germline boundaries is 9 bases long. What was sequenced was peripheral blood. The chain employs TRBV2 and TRBJ1-5, with the D segment identity uncertain. This clonotype was obtained from an older woman with acute or convalescent COVID-19. The bases are TGTGCCAGCAGTGAAGGGGGAGGTGGCAATCAGCCCCAGCATTTT. Translation gives CASSEGGGGNQPQHF. With the rest looked up from the reference TRBV2 and TRBJ1-5 genes rather than sequenced, the full variable domain is EPEVTQTPSHQVTQMGQEVILRCVPISNHLYFYWYRQILGQKVEFLVSFYNNEISEKSEIFDDQFSVERPDGSNFTLKIRSTKLEDSAMYFCASSEGGGGNQPQHFGDGTRLSIL.